The 5 T cell receptor beta chains given below trace back to one sample, sequenced in a study of cytomegalovirus exposure and HLA in healthy donors. The PCR had 60 Vbeta and 13 Jbeta primers. Repertoires were generated with immunoSEQ multiplex PCR, while TCRdb's copy carries only in-frame clones and drops some. Here the sample spans some 140,000 clones, 70% to 75% being singletons. The sample consisted of PBMCs. Every receptor here comes from a middle-aged woman in good health and CMV-seronegative.

The chain links TRBV19 to TRBJ2-7; 9 bases map to TRBD1. J lost 4 bases, V lost 5 bases, and 12 bases had no gene match. This CDR3 is 16 amino acids long. Per germline, CDR1 LNHDA and CDR2 SQIVND (reference sequence). CDR3 in amino acids: CASSDTGTGRLYEQYV. CDR3 coding DNA: TGTGCCAGTAGTGACACCGGGACAGGGAGACTATACGAGCAGTACGTC.

This chain uses TRBV4-2 with TRBJ1-5; D call uncertain. Trimming took 0 bases from V and 5 from J, leaving 8 bases between them. Germline V gene data show CDR1 as LGHNA and CDR2 as YNFKEQ. The CDR3 runs 14 residues. CDR3 DNA sequence: TGTGCCAGCAGCCAAGATCCCCGGGATCAGCCCCAGCATTTT. This encodes CASSQDPRDQPQHF.

V is TRBV5-5 and J is TRBJ2-7; TRBD1 agrees at 8 bases. CDR3 length equals 14 residues. Germline V CDR1 and CDR2: SGHKS, YYEKEE (reference sequence). V gave up 4 bases and J gave up 2 bases; unmatched junction bases: 5. Here the CDR3 DNA reads TGTGCCAGCAGCGGCGGACAGGGCCCCTACGAGCAGTACTTC. Its protein is CASSGGQGPYEQYF. Together with reference TRBV5-5 and TRBJ2-7, the CDR3 gives the full variable domain: DAGVTQSPTHLIKTRGQQVTLRCSPISGHKSVSWYQQVLGQGPQFIFQYYEKEERGRGNFPDRFSARQFPNYSSELNVNALLLGDSALYLCASSGGQGPYEQYFGPGTRLTVT.

This chain joins TRBV5-1 and TRBJ2-3; 7 bases are shared with TRBD1. Germline V gene data show CDR1 as SGHRS and CDR2 as YFSETQ. With 1 base clipped from V and 5 bases from J, the junction kept 10 bases outside the gene matches. The CDR3 runs to 16 residues. CDR3 in amino acids: CASSLNLGQGVDTQYF. Written as DNA, the CDR3 is TGCGCCAGCAGCTTGAATCTGGGGCAGGGGGTAGATACGCAGTATTTT. Looking up the rest from reference TRBV5-1 and TRBJ2-3 gives the full variable domain: KAGVTQTPRYLIKTRGQQVTLSCSPISGHRSVSWYQQTPGQGLQFLFEYFSETQRNKGNFPGRFSGRQFSNSRSEMNVSTLELGDSALYLCASSLNLGQGVDTQYFGPGTRLTVL.

The chain uses TRBV10-3 and TRBJ2-7; the match to TRBD2 covers 9 bases. Germline V gene data show CDR1 as ENHRY and CDR2 as SYGVKD. The CDR3 length is 16 residues. The V and J ends lost 5 bases and 2 bases, in that order; junction bases with no gene match: 10. The CDR3 sequence: CAISKLSGGLTYEQYF. The CDR3 DNA reads TGTGCCATCAGTAAATTAAGCGGGGGGTTGACCTACGAGCAGTACTTC.